These 27 T cell receptor beta chains were all obtained from the same sample, sequenced in a study of regulatory T cells in long-lasting Graves disease. Sequencing libraries for TCR beta were prepared with iRepertoire HTBI primers and Arm-PCR of CDR3 regions. TCRdb fed the multiplex PCR reads into MiXCR, producing one record per CDR3 protein. The sample includes hundreds of thousands of distinct CDR3 sequences, approximately 15% of them seen just once. Time point specified: newly diagnosed GD, antithyroid drugs for less than 3 months. There was RNA extracted from PBMCs, and the TCR library was made from it. In addition, the sample was reused for a study of T cells in Graves' hyperthyroidism and ophthalmopathy.

Sequencing used peripheral blood mononuclear cells (PBMCs), obtained at new diagnosis, from a patient treated with antithyroid drugs. These receptors were taken from a woman under 40 with Graves disease.

This clonotype has just a few counts. V usage is TRBV5-6 and J usage is TRBJ1-6; no clear D. Germline CDR1 and CDR2: SGHDT and YYEEEE. V shed 4 bases and J shed 7 bases, with 12 bases lying between them. This CDR3 is 14 amino acids long. CDR3 region: CASSPLVGNSPLHF. The CDR3 bases are TGTGCCAGCAGCCCCCTGGTGGGGAATTCACCCCTCCACTTT.

The rearrangement links TRBV19 to TRBJ2-7; 8 nucleotides agree with TRBD1. This CDR3 spans 15 amino acids. Per the germline V gene, CDR1 is LNHDA and CDR2 is SQIVND (reference sequence). Trimming removed 4 bases from V and 4 bases from J; junction bases left unmatched: 9. This CDR3 is CASSTSGTGLYEQYF. CDR3 nucleotides: TGTGCCAGTAGTACATCCGGGACAGGTTTATACGAGCAGTACTTC.

This clonotype came up many times. This chain joins TRBV3-1 and TRBJ2-1; D gene ambiguous. Germline CDR1 and CDR2: LGHDT and YNNKEL (reference sequence). The germline V and J ends were trimmed by 5 bases and 4 bases, with 15 bases remaining between them. The CDR3 covers 15 residues. The chain's CDR3 is CASSDTRLVYNEQFF. The CDR3 DNA follows: TGTGCCAGCAGCGATACGAGACTGGTATACAATGAGCAGTTCTTC.

This clonotype was detected ten times or more. V and J are TRBV27 and TRBJ2-5; 10 bases align to TRBD2. V shed 7 bases, J shed 1 base, and the junction held 3 bases outside the gene matches. The CDR3 is 14 residues long. The V gene's germline CDR1 is MNHEY and CDR2 SMNVEV (reference sequence). CDR3: CASKPSGSQETQYF. CDR3 DNA sequence: TGTGCCAGCAAACCTAGCGGGAGCCAAGAGACCCAGTACTTC.

This clonotype was seen a few times. The chain combines TRBV20-1 with TRBJ2-5; TRBD2 agrees at 11 bases. The CDR3 runs to 15 residues. Unmatched junction bases numbered 11, after V lost 6 bases and J lost 5 bases. In germline, CDR1 is DFQATT, CDR2 SNEGSKA (reference sequence). This chain's CDR3 is CSARRTSGSVETQYF. In DNA form, the CDR3 reads TGCAGTGCCAGGCGAACTAGCGGGAGTGTGGAGACCCAGTACTTC.

CDR3 residues: CSVNRGQETQYF. As DNA, the CDR3 is TGCAGCGTAAACAGGGGGCAAGAGACCCAGTACTTC. The gene calls are TRBV29-1 and TRBJ2-5; the match to TRBD1 covers 8 bases. The germline V gene has CDR1 SQVTM and CDR2 ANQGSEA. This CDR3 has 12 residues. V lost 6 bases to trimming and J lost 2 bases; unmatched junction nucleotides: 2.

This clonotype has only a few counts. One end of the junction is discordant with germline, which a read error may explain. This chain uses TRBV7-7 with TRBJ2-2, with TRBD1 matching over 9 bases. Germline V gene sequence: CDR1 SSHAT, CDR2 FNYEAQ (reference sequence). The CDR3 contains 14 residues. The CDR3 nucleotides are TGTGCTAGCAGCGAGACAGGGGGTACCGGGGAGCTGTTTTTT. This gives the protein CASSETGGTGELFF.

The rearrangement uses TRBV7-9 and TRBJ1-1; D is unresolved. Germline values: CDR1 SEHNR, CDR2 FQNEAQ (reference sequence). The CDR3 consists of 13 residues. Trimming pared 6 bases from V and 3 bases from J, leaving 11 bases between. This CDR3 is CASRKGRDTEAFF. The CDR3 DNA sequence: TGTGCCAGCAGGAAGGGCAGAGACACTGAAGCTTTCTTT.

This clonotype was picked up a small number of times. The chain is built from TRBV20-1 and TRBJ2-3; D is perhaps TRBD1 (5 bases). The CDR3 is 13 amino acids. V was shortened by 3 bases and J by 3 bases, with 10 bases between the two germline ends. Per germline, CDR1 DFQATT and CDR2 SNEGSKA (reference sequence). The CDR3 region has the DNA TGCAGTGCTAGGAGGCAGGGAACAGATACGCAGTATTTT. It encodes CSARRQGTDTQYF.

Many counts were recorded for this clonotype. The chain has TRBV28 and TRBJ2-1; no firm D call. Germline V gene sequence: CDR1 MDHEN, CDR2 SYDVKM. V lost 6 bases and J lost 9, with 9 bases in between. The CDR3 loop spans 11 amino acids. The CDR3 region is CASSRDIEQFF. The CDR3 nucleotides read TGTGCCAGCAGCCGCGACATTGAGCAGTTCTTC.

This clonotype came up many times. This chain uses TRBV20-1 with TRBJ2-7; 7 nucleotides line up with TRBD1. This CDR3 region has 13 residues. Germline V gene data show CDR1 as DFQATT and CDR2 as SNEGSKA (reference sequence). Trimming took 7 bases from V and 5 from J; bases not matched to a gene: 11. CDR3: CSGADRPNDEQYF. In nucleotides, the CDR3 is TGCAGTGGAGCGGACAGGCCGAACGACGAGCAGTACTTC.

The chain joins TRBV5-1 to TRBJ2-5, with a tentative D call TRBD1 (5 bases). The CDR3 consists of 14 residues. Trimming took 2 bases from V and 4 from J, leaving 12 bases between them. The germline V gene has CDR1 SGHRS and CDR2 YFSETQ. The CDR3 reads CASSFSPRGETQYF. CDR3 nucleotide sequence: TGCGCCAGCAGCTTCAGTCCTAGGGGAGAGACCCAGTACTTC.

This chain connects TRBV28 to TRBJ1-5; D gene ambiguous. This CDR3 comprises 14 residues. From germline, CDR1 is MDHEN and CDR2 SYDVKM. V was clipped by 3 bases and J by 2 bases, with 8 bases between them. The CDR3 nucleotides are TGTGCCAGCAGTTTTCCGAGCCGCAATCAGCCCCAGCATTTT. As protein: CASSFPSRNQPQHF.

The CDR3 DNA is TGCAGTGCCCCCGCGAGGGGGGGTGAAAAACTGTTTTTT. It is translated as CSAPARGGEKLFF. The chain links TRBV20-1 to TRBJ1-4, with a tentative D call TRBD1 (6 bases). V dropped 6 bases and J dropped 7 bases, with 15 bases sitting between them. The length of the CDR3 is 13 residues. The V gene's germline CDR1 is DFQATT and CDR2 SNEGSKA (reference sequence).

The chain links TRBV7-3 to TRBJ1-6, with TRBD1 matching over 12 bases. Trimming removed 6 bases from V and 7 bases from J; junction bases left unmatched: 4. The germline CDR1 and CDR2 sequences are SGHTA and FQGTGA. CDR3 length: 15 residues. CDR3 coding DNA: TGTGCCAGCAGGGGGACAGGGGGCGGGAATTCACCCCTCCACTTT. It encodes CASRGTGGGNSPLHF.

The sample holds many counts of this clonotype. This chain connects TRBV12-3 or TRBV12-4 to TRBJ2-5; 7 bases match TRBD2. Trimming took 5 bases from V and 0 from J; bases not matched to a gene: 27. The CDR3 runs 22 residues. CDR3 DNA: TGTGCCAGCAGTCGGGGTCGTGGAAGCGGGAATAACGTCAAGGGGTACCAAGAGACCCAGTACTTC. This gives the protein CASSRGRGSGNNVKGYQETQYF.

At least ten counts were recorded for this clonotype. The chain links TRBV7-2 to TRBJ1-1, with a tentative D call TRBD1 (6 bases). V was clipped by 7 bases and J by 6 bases, with 18 bases between them. Germline loops: CDR1 SGHTA, CDR2 FQGNSA. The CDR3 sequence is 14 residues long. The chain's CDR3 is CASNPGGLGPEAFF. The DNA for the CDR3 is TGTGCCAGCAACCCCGGGGGCCTAGGCCCTGAAGCTTTCTTT.

The chain carries TRBV6-1 and TRBJ2-2; the D gene is possibly TRBD2 (5 bases). Germline CDR1 and CDR2: MNHNS and SASEGT. The CDR3 has 18 amino acids. Trimming removed 6 bases at V and 1 base at J, with 21 bases between. This chain's CDR3 is CASSPTPRVARNTGELFF. CDR3 coding DNA: TGTGCCAGCAGCCCAACGCCGAGGGTTGCTCGGAACACCGGGGAGCTGTTTTTT.

This clonotype was counted many times. The chain recombines TRBV7-2 with TRBJ2-3; D is possibly TRBD2 (6 bases). The CDR3 extends over 15 amino acids. Trimming shortened V by 6 bases and J by 1 base, and 14 bases separated the two germline ends. In germline, CDR1 is SGHTA, CDR2 FQGNSA. The CDR3 DNA reads TGTGCCAGCAGGCCGACTAGTCTCCGCACAGATACGCAGTATTTT. Translated, it gives CASRPTSLRTDTQYF.

With respect to this clonotype: Given a much more abundant clone one base away, this may be a read error. J is TRBJ2-4 and V is TRBV28; TRBD1 aligns across 10 bases. With V trimmed by 6 bases and J by 9 bases, 17 bases remained unmatched. CDR3 length: 17 residues. The germline CDR1 and CDR2 sequences are MDHEN and SYDVKM. As DNA, the CDR3 is TGTGCCAGCAGCCTCTACCCGGGACAGGGGAACGCAACCATTCAGTACTTC. Translated, it gives CASSLYPGQGNATIQYF.

The genes are TRBV20-1 and TRBJ1-5, with TRBD1 matching 10 bases. V shed 0 bases, J shed 0 bases, and the junction held 8 bases outside the gene matches. CDR1 DFQATT and CDR2 SNEGSKA come from the germline V gene (reference sequence). The CDR3 sequence is 18 residues long. The CDR3 is CSARDLTGGSYSNQPQHF. CDR3 DNA: TGCAGTGCTAGAGATTTGACAGGGGGCTCTTATAGCAATCAGCCCCAGCATTTT.

Points on this clonotype: A much larger clonotype is one base distant, so this may be a read error. This chain connects TRBV6-5 to TRBJ1-3, with D tentatively TRBD1 (5 bases). The ends were cut back, 4 bases at V and 7 bases at J, with 17 bases in the middle. Germline assignment: CDR1 MNHEY and CDR2 SVGAGI. The CDR3 is 15 amino acids. The DNA of the CDR3 is TGTGCCAGCAGTTCACGAACAGGCTCAAGGAACACCATATATTTT. It encodes CASSSRTGSRNTIYF.

Many counts were recorded for this clonotype. This chain uses TRBV6-1 with TRBJ1-3; D possibly corresponds to TRBD1 (5 bases). Germline-derived CDR1 and CDR2 are MNHNS and SASEGT. Trimming took 2 bases from V and 4 from J, leaving 12 bases between them. This CDR3 spans 15 amino acids. CDR3 in DNA: TGTGCCAGCAGTGAAACTTCAGGGATCGGAAACACCATATATTTT. Encoded protein: CASSETSGIGNTIYF.

At least ten counts were recorded for this clonotype. V is TRBV5-1 and J is TRBJ2-6; 13 bases align to TRBD2. This CDR3 has 19 amino acids. Germline CDR1 and CDR2: SGHRS and YFSETQ. Trimming at V came to 4 bases and at J to 1 base, leaving 8 bases not matched to a gene. CDR3 in amino acids: CASSTLGLAGVSGANVLTF. CDR3 DNA: TGCGCCAGCAGCACCCTCGGACTAGCGGGAGTATCTGGGGCCAACGTCCTGACTTTC.

This clonotype was seen more than once but under ten times. The chain joins TRBV20-1 to TRBJ2-7, with 7 bases fitting TRBD2. This CDR3 has 16 amino acids. With V trimmed by 0 bases and J by 3 bases, 11 bases remained unmatched. Per germline, CDR1 DFQATT and CDR2 SNEGSKA (reference sequence). The CDR3 protein is CSARDMGRGQGYEQYF. As DNA, the CDR3 is TGCAGTGCTAGAGATATGGGGAGGGGTCAAGGCTACGAGCAGTACTTC.

The table lists this clonotype with a few counts. V gene TRBV25-1 combines with J gene TRBJ1-4; 8 bases are shared with TRBD1. The germline V gene has CDR1 MGHDK and CDR2 SYGVNS. The CDR3 runs 15 residues. The trim removed 4 bases at V and 8 bases at J, leaving 9 bases unmatched. The CDR3 DNA reads TGTGCCAGCAGTGCATCGACAGGGGTCGGCGAAAAACTGTTTTTT. It codes for CASSASTGVGEKLFF.

In its sample, this clonotype was seen many times. The chain uses TRBV27 and TRBJ1-1; weak D call: TRBD1 (6 bases). Germline V lookup: CDR1 MNHEY, CDR2 SMNVEV (reference sequence). The CDR3 runs 15 residues. The V gene lost 6 bases and the J gene lost 4 bases, with 18 bases spanning the gap. CDR3 region: CASRSFGGQATEAFF. In DNA, the CDR3 is TGTGCCAGCAGGTCCTTCGGGGGCCAAGCCACTGAAGCTTTCTTT.